This record covers a single T cell receptor beta chain. What it recognizes is unknown. The sample belongs to a study of shared clonotypes between healthy human individuals. Genomic DNA of each subset was evenly split across several immunoSEQ plates. In the source study's methods: Junction-only sequences without quality scores were provided by ImmunoSEQ, so filtering was different. Libraries were prepared by immunoSEQ multiplex PCR; TCRdb keeps only in-frame clonotypes and omits some of them. The V and J calls and clone size are taken from that table; D and trimming were inferred from the DNA. The data hold about 490,000 clones, with 60% to 85% observed a single time. Whole-study findings and limits: The study drew on few donors, limiting represented genetic and exposure-history diversity.

Donors had no recently reported acute infections or vaccinations and were HIV-negative. The sequence derives from a woman aged 40 to 50 in good health. Some clones in this sample may be carry-over from other donors' samples. Sequencing was done on a sample of PBMCs.

This CDR3 is CASSPGQGSFNEQFF. The DNA of the CDR3 is TGTGCCAGCAGCCCAGGACAGGGGTCGTTCAATGAGCAGTTCTTC. V and J are TRBV7-9 and TRBJ2-1; TRBD1 agrees at 9 bases. This CDR3 has 15 amino acids. The junction had 8 bases not matched to a gene; V was cut back by 5 bases and J by 6 bases. Germline V gives CDR1 SEHNR, CDR2 FQNEAQ (reference sequence).